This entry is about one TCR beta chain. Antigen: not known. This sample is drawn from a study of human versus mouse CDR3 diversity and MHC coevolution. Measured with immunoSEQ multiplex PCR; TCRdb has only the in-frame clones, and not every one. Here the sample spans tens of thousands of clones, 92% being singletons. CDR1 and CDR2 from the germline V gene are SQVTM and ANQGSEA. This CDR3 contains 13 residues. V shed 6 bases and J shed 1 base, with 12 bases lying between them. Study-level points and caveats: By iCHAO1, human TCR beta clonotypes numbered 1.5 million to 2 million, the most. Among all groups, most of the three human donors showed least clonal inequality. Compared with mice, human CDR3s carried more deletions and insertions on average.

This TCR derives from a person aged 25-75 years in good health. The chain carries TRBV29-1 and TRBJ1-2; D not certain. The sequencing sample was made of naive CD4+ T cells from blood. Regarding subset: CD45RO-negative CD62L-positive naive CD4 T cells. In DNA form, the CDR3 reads TGCAGCGTCATGACGGGAGATAACTATGGCTACACCTTC. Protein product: CSVMTGDNYGYTF.